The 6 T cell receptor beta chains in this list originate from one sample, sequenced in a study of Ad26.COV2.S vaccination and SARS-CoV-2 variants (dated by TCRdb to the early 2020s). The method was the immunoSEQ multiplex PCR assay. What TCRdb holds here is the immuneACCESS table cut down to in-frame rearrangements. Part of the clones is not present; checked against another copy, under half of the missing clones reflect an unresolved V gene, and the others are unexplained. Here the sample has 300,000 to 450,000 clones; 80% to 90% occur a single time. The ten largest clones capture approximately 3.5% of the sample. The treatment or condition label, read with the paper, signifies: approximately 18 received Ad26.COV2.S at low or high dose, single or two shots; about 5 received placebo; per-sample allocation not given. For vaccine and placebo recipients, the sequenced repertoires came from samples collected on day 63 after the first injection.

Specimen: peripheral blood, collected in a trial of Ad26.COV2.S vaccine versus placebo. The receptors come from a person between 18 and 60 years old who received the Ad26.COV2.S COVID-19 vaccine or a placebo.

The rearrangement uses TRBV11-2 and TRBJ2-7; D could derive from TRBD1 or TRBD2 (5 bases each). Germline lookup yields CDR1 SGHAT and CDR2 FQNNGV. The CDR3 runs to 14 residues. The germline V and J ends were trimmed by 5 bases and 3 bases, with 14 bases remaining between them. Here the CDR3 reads CASSDLSGHYEQYF. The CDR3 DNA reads TGTGCCAGCAGCGATCTATCGGGGCACTACGAGCAGTACTTC.

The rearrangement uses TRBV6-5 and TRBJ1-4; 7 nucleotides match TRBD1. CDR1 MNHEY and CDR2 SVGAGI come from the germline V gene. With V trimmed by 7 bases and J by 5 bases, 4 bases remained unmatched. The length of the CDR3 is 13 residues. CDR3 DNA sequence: TGTGCCAGCAAAACAGGGGACAATGAAAAACTGTTTTTT. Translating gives CASKTGDNEKLFF.

This CDR3 is CASSYGGLYEQYF. The CDR3 nucleotides read TGTGCCAGCAGTTACGGCGGACTCTACGAGCAGTACTTC. V is TRBV6-2 or TRBV6-3 and J is TRBJ2-7, with D perhaps matching TRBD2 (5 bases). V lost 2 bases and J lost 3, with 8 bases in between. The germline V gene has CDR1 MNHEY and CDR2 SVGEGT. The CDR3 extends over 13 amino acids.

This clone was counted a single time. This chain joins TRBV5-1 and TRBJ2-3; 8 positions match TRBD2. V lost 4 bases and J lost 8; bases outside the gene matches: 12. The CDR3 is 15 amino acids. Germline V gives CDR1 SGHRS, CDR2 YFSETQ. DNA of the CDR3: TGCGCCAGCAGCCCCGTAGCGGGACAAGAAGGTACGCAGTATTTT. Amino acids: CASSPVAGQEGTQYF.

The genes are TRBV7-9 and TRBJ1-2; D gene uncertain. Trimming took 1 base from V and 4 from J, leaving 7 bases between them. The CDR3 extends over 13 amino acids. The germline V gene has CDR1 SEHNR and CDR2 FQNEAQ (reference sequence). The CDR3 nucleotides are TGTGCCAGCAGCTTAGGGTATGGCTATGGCTACACCTTC. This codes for CASSLGYGYGYTF.

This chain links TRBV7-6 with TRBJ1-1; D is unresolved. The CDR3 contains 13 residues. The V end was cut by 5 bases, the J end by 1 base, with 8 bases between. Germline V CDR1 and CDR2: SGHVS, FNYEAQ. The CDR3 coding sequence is TGTGCCAGCAGCCTCGAGGAGAACACTGAAGCTTTCTTT. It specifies CASSLEENTEAFF.